This T cell receptor (beta chain) was observed in a study of shared clonotypes between healthy human individuals. About the study: Used for every donor were three CD4 naive, three CD4 memory, two CD8 naive and one CD8 memory plate. Study-wide results and limits: In several donors, around 5% of naive CD4 clonotypes appeared in common.

For each subset, genomic DNA was distributed in equal portions over several immunoSEQ plates. Clones were sequenced by immunoSEQ multiplex PCR, and TCRdb holds only the in-frame ones, with some missing. The data show under 1 million clones, 96% seen once. Germline CDR1 PRHDT, CDR2 FYEKMQ (reference sequence). V was pared by 5 bases and J by 3 bases, with 14 bases between. The CDR3 is 14 residues long. As regards this clone: Its antigen is unknown.

Positive CCR7 selection of CD45RO-negative cells yielded the naive CD8 cells, and terminally differentiated effector memory CD45RA+ cells were excluded. The healthy adult donors were HIV-negative and reported no recent acute infections or vaccinations. The TCR sequence derives from a man aged 30 to 39 in good health. Sample: naive CD8+ T cells sorted from blood. V usage is TRBV13 and J usage is TRBJ2-7; D perhaps matches TRBD1 (5 bases). DNA of the CDR3: TGTGCCAGCAGCCCCGGTGCACAGGTCTACGAGCAGTACTTC. The encoded protein is CASSPGAQVYEQYF. Variable domain in full (rest from reference TRBV13 and TRBJ2-7): AAGVIQSPRHLIKEKRETATLKCYPIPRHDTVYWYQQGPGQDPQFLISFYEKMQSDKGSIPDRFSAQQFSDYHSELNMSSLELGDSALYFCASSPGAQVYEQYFGPGTRLTVT.